Listed here is a single T cell receptor (beta chain). Its antigen is as yet unknown. Trimming shortened V by 3 bases and J by 4 bases, and 10 bases separated the two germline ends. Looked up from germline, CDR1 is SGHRS and CDR2 is YFSETQ. This CDR3 region has 14 residues. The data belong to a study of CD8 T cells in ankylosing spondylitis. Regarding the study as a whole: Significantly higher representation of disease-linked clones was reported for matched ankylosing spondylitis synovial fluid. For ankylosing spondylitis blood, a TCR beta motif of 7 or 8 highly homologous variants appeared characteristic. Both synovial fluid and blood in reactive arthritis had previously been reported to carry some motif variants. Those disease-linked clones were CD8+; they were also relatively rare in peripheral blood.

Quantitative 5'-RACE was performed with molecular barcodes, and it yielded the TCR beta libraries. TCRdb ran MiXCR on the 5' RACE reads and lists one entry per CDR3 protein. The sample lists hundreds of thousands of distinct CDR3 sequences; 17% were seen once. The chain uses TRBV5-1 and TRBJ1-4; the D gene is possibly TRBD1 (5 bases). Sequencing used blood, either unsorted or a sorted T cell fraction (not recorded which). The receptor was derived from a male donor with ankylosing spondylitis. DNA of the CDR3: TGCGCCAGCAGCTCCCGGGACGGTAATGAAAAACTGTTTTTT. Protein product: CASSSRDGNEKLFF.